These 30 T cell receptor beta chains came from one sample sequenced in a study of blood T cell repertoires in COVID-19. This table comes from immunoSEQ multiplex PCR, and its TCRdb copy is limited to in-frame clones, with some not included. The table lists about 400,000 clones, approximately 84% of them singletons. The specimen sequenced was PBMCs or T cells enriched from blood (not recorded which). Source of these receptors: a woman in her 30s who had recovered from COVID-19.

This chain links TRBV11-2 with TRBJ2-7, with a possible D match to TRBD2 (6 bases). This CDR3 has 14 amino acids. V was clipped by 7 bases and J by 7 bases, with 20 bases between them. The germline V gene has CDR1 SGHAT and CDR2 FQNNGV. The CDR3 region has the DNA TGTGCCAGCACCATTAGCGGAGTCTCTAGAGAGCAGTACTTC. This codes for CASTISGVSREQYF. Full variable domain (remainder filled in from reference TRBV11-2 and TRBJ2-7): EAGVAQSPRYKIIEKRQSVAFWCNPISGHATLYWYQQILGQGPKLLIQFQNNGVVDDSQLPKDRFSAERLKGVDSTLKIQPAKLEDSAVYLCASTISGVSREQYFGPGTRLTVT.

The chain has TRBV28 and TRBJ2-1; D ambiguous. Germline V lookup: CDR1 MDHEN, CDR2 SYDVKM. Trimming shortened V by 8 bases and J by 3 bases, and 8 bases separated the two germline ends. The CDR3 covers 12 residues. The CDR3: CASQSGYNEQFF. In DNA form, the CDR3 reads TGTGCCAGCCAATCAGGCTACAATGAGCAGTTCTTC.

The chain combines TRBV28 with TRBJ2-5; a weak D match, TRBD1 (5 bases). The CDR3 length is 12 residues. Trimming stripped 6 bases from V and 4 bases from J, with 9 bases between. The V gene's germline CDR1 is MDHEN and CDR2 SYDVKM. CDR3: CASSSDRETQYF. The CDR3 DNA is TGTGCCAGCAGCTCCGACAGAGAGACCCAGTACTTC.

The V and J genes are TRBV7-8 and TRBJ2-7; possible D gene TRBD1, 5 bases. This CDR3 is 15 amino acids long. The V end was cut by 2 bases, the J end by 0 bases, with 11 bases between. The germline gives CDR1 SGHVS, CDR2 FQNEAQ. CDR3 loop: CASSLRQSSSYEQYF. CDR3 bases: TGTGCCAGCAGCTTAAGACAGTCGAGCTCCTACGAGCAGTACTTC.

The chain recombines TRBV6-6 with TRBJ2-7; 8 bases line up with TRBD1. V shed 7 bases, J shed 0 bases, and the junction held 8 bases outside the gene matches. CDR1 is MNHNY and CDR2 is SVGAGI in the germline V gene (reference sequence). The CDR3 totals 15 residues. As DNA, the CDR3 is TGTGCCAGCACCAGGACAGGGTTTAGCTCCTACGAGCAGTACTTC. Its translation is CASTRTGFSSYEQYF.

This clone was found once. This chain uses TRBV6-4 with TRBJ2-1; 12 bases fit TRBD2. CDR3 length equals 15 residues. J was trimmed by 6 bases and V by 4 bases; bases with no gene match: 4. CDR1 is MRHNA and CDR2 is SNTAGT in the germline V gene. CDR3 protein: CASSALAGGPNEQFF. The CDR3 DNA follows: TGTGCCAGCAGTGCTCTAGCGGGGGGGCCCAATGAGCAGTTCTTC.

This clone occurred a few times. This chain joins TRBV28 and TRBJ2-1, with 8 bases matching TRBD1. The junction had 12 bases not matched to a gene; V was cut back by 6 bases and J by 8 bases. Germline V gene sequence: CDR1 MDHEN, CDR2 SYDVKM. The CDR3 is 15 residues long. CDR3 sequence reads: CASSPPPDRVHEQFF. Here the CDR3 DNA reads TGTGCCAGCAGCCCACCTCCGGACAGGGTTCATGAGCAGTTCTTC. Drawing the rest from reference TRBV28 and TRBJ2-1, the complete variable domain is DVKVTQSSRYLVKRTGEKVFLECVQDMDHENMFWYRQDPGLGLRLIYFSYDVKMKEKGDIPEGYSVSREKKERFSLILESASTNQTSMYLCASSPPPDRVHEQFFGPGTRLTVL.

The CDR3 DNA reads TGTGCCAGCAGCTTCAGCGGGACTCGCTCTGGAAACACCATATATTTT. Protein: CASSFSGTRSGNTIYF. The V call is TRBV5-5, the J call TRBJ1-3, with D perhaps matching TRBD1 (5 bases). CDR1 is SGHKS, CDR2 YYEKEE, per germline (reference sequence). Between the trimmed V and J ends, which lost 2 bases and 0 bases, there was a span of 12 bases. The CDR3 runs 16 residues.

This clone has only a few counts. The V gene is TRBV7-3, the J gene TRBJ1-5, with D possibly TRBD1 on 5 matching bases. The CDR3 consists of 18 residues. CDR1 and CDR2 from the germline V gene are SGHTA and FQGTGA. V was clipped by 2 bases and J by 2 bases, with 19 bases between them. The chain's CDR3 is CASSLLSRVYDCNQPQHF. In DNA, the CDR3 is TGTGCCAGCAGCTTATTATCCAGGGTTTATGATTGCAATCAGCCCCAGCATTTT. The full variable domain, with the rest looked up from reference TRBV7-3 and TRBJ1-5, is GAGVSQTPSNKVTEKGKYVELRCDPISGHTALYWYRQSLGQGPEFLIYFQGTGAADDSGLPNDRFFAVRPEGSVSTLKIQRTERGDSAVYLCASSLLSRVYDCNQPQHFGDGTRLSIL.

The chain employs TRBV7-9 and TRBJ2-3; 11 positions match TRBD2. Looked up from germline, CDR1 is SEHNR and CDR2 is FQNEAQ (reference sequence). With V trimmed by 6 bases and J by 6 bases, 5 bases remained unmatched. The CDR3 loop spans 14 amino acids. This CDR3 reads CASSTSGGSDTQYF. The CDR3 DNA follows: TGTGCCAGCAGTACTAGCGGGGGCTCTGATACGCAGTATTTT. The full variable domain, its missing parts supplied by reference TRBV7-9 and TRBJ2-3, is DTGVSQNPRHKITKRGQNVTFRCDPISEHNRLYWYRQTLGQGPEFLTYFQNEAQLEKSRLLSDRFSAERPKGSFSTLEIQRTEQGDSAMYLCASSTSGGSDTQYFGPGTRLTVL.

This chain links TRBV5-4 with TRBJ2-7; D is unclear. This CDR3 region has 13 residues. Germline V gene sequence: CDR1 SGHNT, CDR2 YYREEE (reference sequence). V was pared by 0 bases and J by 4 bases, with 8 bases between. Here the CDR3 reads CASSLAPEYEQYF. CDR3 bases: TGTGCCAGCAGCTTGGCCCCCGAGTACGAGCAGTACTTC. The variable domain in full, completed from reference TRBV5-4 and TRBJ2-7, reads ETGVTQSPTHLIKTRGQQVTLRCSSQSGHNTVSWYQQALGQGPQFIFQYYREEENGRGNFPPRFSGLQFPNYSSELNVNALELDDSALYLCASSLAPEYEQYFGPGTRLTVT.

The CDR3 DNA reads TGTGCCAGCTCACCCCTAGCGGACGACACAGATACGCAGTATTTT. It codes for CASSPLADDTDTQYF. This chain connects TRBV18 to TRBJ2-3, with 7 bases identical to TRBD2. Germline-derived CDR1 and CDR2 are KGHSH and LQKENI. Unmatched junction bases numbered 5, after V lost 3 bases and J lost 2 bases. This CDR3 is built from 15 residues.

The chain has TRBV12-3 or TRBV12-4 and TRBJ1-2; D uncertain. CDR3 length: 12 amino acids. V was shortened by 5 bases and J by 6 bases, with 10 bases between the two germline ends. The CDR3 DNA follows: TGTGCCAGCAGTGCGGACGGGAATGGCTACACCTTC. Protein sequence: CASSADGNGYTF.

This chain connects TRBV2 to TRBJ2-2, with 13 bases aligning to TRBD2. Unmatched junction bases numbered 13, after V lost 11 bases and J lost 7 bases. The CDR3 totals 16 residues. Germline V gene data show CDR1 as SNHLY and CDR2 as FYNNEI. The DNA for the CDR3 is TGTGCCGTGGAGAGGACTAGCGGGAGTCCCGGCGGGGAGCTGTTTTTT. Its translation is CAVERTSGSPGGELFF.

This clone was seen a few times. J is TRBJ2-2 and V is TRBV6-5; tentative D call: TRBD2 (5 bases). The CDR3 spans 14 residues. Germline V lookup: CDR1 MNHEY, CDR2 SVGAGI. The V and J ends lost 7 bases and 2 bases respectively, with 11 bases between them. Here the CDR3 reads CASKRADNTGELFF. CDR3 coding DNA: TGTGCCAGCAAGAGGGCTGATAACACCGGGGAGCTGTTTTTT.

This rearrangement joins TRBV23-1 to TRBJ2-7; no clear D. TRBV23-1 is reported as an ORF; its role is uncertain. V lost 6 bases and J lost 5, with 20 bases in between. CDR3 length: 15 amino acids. The CDR3: CASRPRKPCRDEQYF. Here the CDR3 DNA reads TGCGCCAGCAGACCTCGAAAACCGTGTCGGGACGAGCAGTACTTC.

This clone was recorded only once. The chain's CDR3 is CASSLQDSVTDTQYF. The CDR3 region has the DNA TGTGCCAGCAGTTTACAGGACAGCGTTACAGATACGCAGTATTTT. The V and J genes are TRBV27 and TRBJ2-3; perhaps TRBD1 as D (6 bases). This CDR3 has 15 amino acids. V dropped 2 bases and J dropped 3 bases, with 12 bases sitting between them. From germline, CDR1 is MNHEY and CDR2 SMNVEV (reference sequence).

The chain combines TRBV6-5 with TRBJ1-3, with TRBD1 identical over 7 bases. There are 14 residues in the CDR3. The V gene's germline CDR1 is MNHEY and CDR2 SVGAGI. J gave up 2 bases and V 7 bases, and 5 bases lay outside the gene matches. The CDR3 reads CASTEGAPGNTIYF. The CDR3 DNA is TGTGCCAGCACGGAGGGGGCGCCTGGAAACACCATATATTTT.

This chain connects TRBV18 to TRBJ2-7; weak D call: TRBD1 (6 bases). The germline V gene has CDR1 KGHSH and CDR2 LQKENI. The CDR3 totals 15 residues. Trimming cost V 4 bases and J 1 base, with 14 bases left between them. CDR3 DNA: TGTGCCAGCTCACTGTCACAGGGAAGGTCCTACGAGCAGTACTTC. It specifies CASSLSQGRSYEQYF.

CDR3 sequence reads: CASSLVAGGLTSTDTQYF. CDR3 nucleotide sequence: TGCGCCAGCAGCTTGGTTGCCGGAGGCCTAACTAGCACAGATACGCAGTATTTT. This sequence joins TRBV5-1 and TRBJ2-3; D possibly corresponds to TRBD2 (5 bases). Germline CDR1 SGHRS, CDR2 YFSETQ. The CDR3 covers 18 residues. V gave up 0 bases and J gave up 0 bases, with 17 bases separating them.

This clone was observed once. This chain connects TRBV28 to TRBJ1-2; 9 bases match TRBD1. Germline trimming cut 4 bases from V and 2 bases from J; bases unmatched to any gene: 2. CDR1 and CDR2 from the germline V gene are MDHEN and SYDVKM. The CDR3 sequence is 14 residues long. The CDR3, as DNA: TGTGCCAGCAGTTCGACAGGGGGGAACTATGGCTACACCTTC. This codes for CASSSTGGNYGYTF.

This clone occurred once. The chain joins TRBV30 to TRBJ1-2, with D possibly being TRBD1 (5 bases). The ends were cut back, 2 bases at V and 2 bases at J, with 12 bases in the middle. Germline values: CDR1 GTSNPN, CDR2 SVGIG (reference sequence). CDR3 length equals 14 residues. The CDR3 bases are TGTGCCTGGAGTACCGGGGGGGGAAACTATGGCTACACCTTC. Translation gives CAWSTGGGNYGYTF.

Details on this clone: This CDR3 is also generated by other DNA sequences in the sample. The rearrangement uses TRBV3-1 (or the pseudogene TRBV3-2) and TRBJ2-7, with 8 bases fitting TRBD2. The J segment lost 0 bases and the V segment lost 4 bases, leaving 2 bases of the junction unmatched. CDR1 LGHDT and CDR2 YNNKEL come from the germline V gene (reference sequence). This CDR3 spans 14 amino acids. Here the CDR3 DNA reads TGTGCCAGCAGCCTAACTAGCGGCTCCTACGAGCAGTACTTC. It translates to CASSLTSGSYEQYF.

V usage is TRBV10-3 and J usage is TRBJ1-4; D is unclear. The germline CDR1 and CDR2 sequences are ENHRY and SYGVKD. Trimming shortened V by 0 bases and J by 7 bases, and 15 bases separated the two germline ends. The CDR3 length is 16 residues. The CDR3 DNA sequence: TGTGCCATCAGTGAGTCTACTGGGCAGGAGGGTGAAAAACTGTTTTTT. Protein sequence: CAISESTGQEGEKLFF.

The V call is TRBV29-1, the J call TRBJ1-2; D gene uncertain. The CDR3 is 12 residues long. V was pared by 2 bases and J by 3 bases, with 7 bases between. The germline V gene encodes CDR1 SQVTM and CDR2 ANQGSEA. The CDR3 bases are TGCAGCGTTGAACAGGTGGACTATGGCTACACCTTC. This gives the protein CSVEQVDYGYTF.

This clone has a single count. The V call is TRBV18, the J call TRBJ1-4; 7 bases match TRBD1. The CDR3 has 15 residues. In germline, CDR1 is KGHSH, CDR2 LQKENI. The junction had 5 bases not matched to a gene; V was cut back by 4 bases and J by 3 bases. In DNA form, the CDR3 reads TGTGCCAGCTCACTACAGGGGACCGCTAATGAAAAACTGTTTTTT. The encoded protein is CASSLQGTANEKLFF.

The chain links TRBV7-8 to TRBJ1-2, with D unclear. Germline CDR1 SGHVS, CDR2 FQNEAQ. V was pared by 0 bases and J by 4 bases, with 18 bases between. CDR3 size: 17 residues. CDR3 in amino acids: CASSLALPGPGSYGYTF. CDR3 nucleotide sequence: TGTGCCAGCAGCTTAGCGCTCCCTGGTCCAGGCAGCTATGGCTACACCTTC. Together with reference TRBV7-8 and TRBJ1-2, the CDR3 gives the full variable domain: GAGVSQSPRYKVAKRGQDVALRCDPISGHVSLFWYQQALGQGPEFLTYFQNEAQLDKSGLPSDRFFAERPEGSVSTLKIQRTQQEDSAVYLCASSLALPGPGSYGYTFGSGTRLTVV.

The chain has TRBV5-1 and TRBJ1-5; a possible D gene is TRBD1 (6 bases). Germline-derived CDR1 and CDR2 are SGHRS and YFSETQ. This CDR3 spans 13 amino acids. V lost 4 bases and J 8 bases, leaving 13 bases between the germline ends. The CDR3 DNA reads as TGCGCCAGCAGCCTAGGGCCAGGGGAGCCCCAGCATTTT. Its translation: CASSLGPGEPQHF.

This clone was counted a single time. The gene calls are TRBV5-4 and TRBJ2-5; 7 bases are a match to TRBD2. Germline trimming cut 0 bases from V and 4 bases from J; bases unmatched to any gene: 6. Germline V gives CDR1 SGHNT, CDR2 YYREEE (reference sequence). CDR3 size: 15 residues. The CDR3 DNA reads as TGTGCCAGCAGCTTGGTTTTGGGGAGGGGAGAGACCCAGTACTTC. Translated: CASSLVLGRGETQYF.

The chain has TRBV11-2 and TRBJ1-2; D is undetermined. The CDR3 loop spans 13 amino acids. Germline assignment: CDR1 SGHAT and CDR2 FQNNGV. V was pared by 3 bases and J by 3 bases, with 8 bases between. CDR3 amino acids: CASSLGVYYGYTF. In DNA form, the CDR3 reads TGTGCCAGCAGCTTGGGCGTCTACTATGGCTACACCTTC. Filled out from reference TRBV11-2 and TRBJ1-2, the complete variable domain reads EAGVAQSPRYKIIEKRQSVAFWCNPISGHATLYWYQQILGQGPKLLIQFQNNGVVDDSQLPKDRFSAERLKGVDSTLKIQPAKLEDSAVYLCASSLGVYYGYTFGSGTRLTVV.